The rows below give T cell receptor beta chains drawn from one sample of a study of OX40 agonist ivuxolimab in advanced cancers. Profiling relied on immunoSEQ multiplex PCR, and the TCRdb table lists in-frame clones only, not all of them. The data contain about 73,000 clones, about 86% of them singletons. The sample was CD4+ or CD8+ T cells sorted from blood, taken in a trial of the OX40 agonist ivuxolimab. Source of these receptors: an adult with an advanced solid tumor such as melanoma, head and neck, liver or kidney cancer. CDR3s include the opening cysteine and the closing phenylalanine or tryptophan. Fields, in order: J gene, clone size, V gene, D gene, CDR3 protein, CDR3 DNA. The D gene is left open where the match is weak. Clone sizes are given selectively: once, few, many, or a class where the clone is expanded.

TRBJ1-1,NA,TRBV28,TRBD1,CASNSLAGQRGGAFF,TGTGCCAGCAATTCACTCGCGGGACAGCGTGGAGGAGCTTTCTTT
TRBJ1-2,NA,TRBV4-2,TRBD1,CASSQGVGGDYGYTF,TGTGCCAGCAGCCAAGGAGTAGGGGGCGACTATGGCTACACCTTC
TRBJ1-3,NA,TRBV14,TRBD1,CASAKGGTVLSGNTIYF,TGTGCCAGCGCAAAAGGGGGCACCGTACTCTCTGGAAACACCATATATTTT
TRBJ2-1,NA,TRBV11-2,NA,CASSLVVGSGEQFF,TGTGCCAGCAGCTTAGTTGTAGGGTCCGGTGAGCAGTTCTTC
TRBJ2-1,NA,TRBV5-1,TRBD2,CASRTSGGYNEQFF,TGCGCCAGCAGAACTAGCGGGGGATACAATGAGCAGTTCTTC
TRBJ1-1,once,TRBV9,NA,CASSAGRHTEAFF,TGTGCCAGCAGCGCGGGGAGGCACACTGAAGCTTTCTTT
TRBJ1-1,NA,TRBV11-2,NA,CASSLWGEAFF,TGTGCCAGCAGCTTATGGGGTGAAGCTTTCTTT
TRBJ2-3,NA,TRBV27,TRBD1,CASSLKGQGTDTQYF,TGTGCCAGCAGTTTAAAGGGACAGGGCACAGATACGCAGTATTTT
TRBJ2-7,few,TRBV7-9,TRBD2,CASSSREVAGVGEQYF,TGTGCCAGCAGCTCCAGGGAGGTAGCGGGAGTCGGCGAGCAGTACTTC
TRBJ2-5,NA,TRBV18,TRBD1,CASSNRDRTPQETQYF,TGTGCCAGCTCAAATCGGGACAGGACACCCCAAGAGACCCAGTACTTC